The present T cell receptor (beta chain) was sequenced within a study of CD8+ T cells in alopecia areata. With regard to this clone: What it binds is not known.

Points from the study as a whole: Within the top 100, expanded CD8+ clones significantly decreased with tofacitinib, as did scalp clonality. Numerous expanded lesional clones remained in scalp and blood during tofacitinib.

Extracted RNA was reverse transcribed into cDNA, the sequencing template. The protocol was immunoSEQ multiplex PCR, while the TCRdb copy is restricted to in-frame clones and leaves out a portion. The table lists about 140,000 clones, around 87% of them singletons. Treatment given: oral pan-JAK inhibitor, 5-10 mg twice daily. V lost 0 bases and J 4 bases, leaving 5 bases between the germline ends. This CDR3 is 13 amino acids long. Germline-derived CDR1 and CDR2 are SGDLS and YYNGEE. Sequencing was performed on CD8+ T cells sorted from blood, taken at week 4, from a patient treated with tofacitinib. The J gene is TRBJ2-1, the V gene TRBV9, with D unclear. The receptor comes from a human donor with alopecia areata. CDR3 nucleotide sequence: TGTGCCAGCAGCGTAGGGAAATACAATGAGCAGTTCTTC. Translating it yields CASSVGKYNEQFF.